These 28 T cell receptor beta chains were sequenced from one sample in a study of cytomegalovirus exposure and HLA in healthy donors. PCR employed 60 Vbeta and 13 Jbeta primers. Sequenced by immunoSEQ multiplex PCR; TCRdb stores in-frame clones only, minus some. This table holds 160,000 or so clones, approximately 88% found once. The sample was PBMCs. These receptors came from a man younger than 40 in good health and CMV-seronegative.

The genes are TRBV2 and TRBJ1-2; D not certain. Between the trimmed V and J ends, which lost 7 bases and 4 bases, there was a span of 19 bases. Germline loops: CDR1 SNHLY, CDR2 FYNNEI. This CDR3 has 15 amino acids. The CDR3 loop is CASTYPRDRSYGYTF. For the CDR3, the DNA is TGTGCCAGCACCTATCCCCGCGACCGGAGCTATGGCTACACCTTC.

The chain uses TRBV10-3 and TRBJ2-3, with TRBD2 identical over 13 bases. With 7 bases clipped from V and 1 base from J, the junction kept 2 bases outside the gene matches. The CDR3 totals 15 residues. Looked up from germline, CDR1 is ENHRY and CDR2 is SYGVKD. This CDR3 is CAITGLAGGTDTQYF. The CDR3 DNA follows: TGTGCCATCACCGGACTAGCGGGGGGCACAGATACGCAGTATTTT.

The chain couples TRBV28 to TRBJ2-7; 8 bases are a match to TRBD1. Germline assignment: CDR1 MDHEN and CDR2 SYDVKM. J gave up 3 bases and V 7 bases, and 5 bases lay outside the gene matches. The CDR3 is made up of 13 amino acids. The CDR3 coding sequence is TGTGCCAGCACCCGGACAGGGAACTACGAGCAGTACTTC. This translates into CASTRTGNYEQYF.

This clone came up once. V is TRBV19 and J is TRBJ2-2; possible D gene TRBD1, 5 bases. CDR1 is LNHDA and CDR2 is SQIVND in the germline V gene (reference sequence). The CDR3 totals 19 residues. V was shortened by 1 base and J by 5 bases, with 23 bases between the two germline ends. The CDR3 spells CASSIVGLGRRISTGELFF. The CDR3 DNA reads TGTGCCAGTAGTATAGTGGGGCTAGGCCGACGTATTTCTACCGGGGAGCTGTTTTTT.

The rearrangement links TRBV5-4 to TRBJ2-7; TRBD1 matches at 12 bases. V gave up 0 bases and J gave up 6 bases; unmatched junction bases: 7. The CDR3 covers 16 residues. Germline CDR1 reads SGHNT; CDR2 reads YYREEE (reference sequence). The CDR3 coding sequence is TGTGCCAGCAGCTTGGGGTTACCGGGACAGGGGGCCGAGCAGTACTTC. Protein product: CASSLGLPGQGAEQYF.

The chain links TRBV30 to TRBJ2-1; 12 bases agree with TRBD2. The J segment lost 9 bases and the V segment lost 6 bases, leaving 9 bases of the junction unmatched. This CDR3 region has 14 residues. The germline CDR1 and CDR2 sequences are GTSNPN and SVGIG (reference sequence). CDR3 bases: TGTGCCTGCTCCCTAGCGGGAGGGCCGGGTGAGCAGTTCTTC. Protein: CACSLAGGPGEQFF.

The chain couples TRBV28 to TRBJ2-7, with D possibly being TRBD1 (7 bases). Germline loops: CDR1 MDHEN, CDR2 SYDVKM. The CDR3 has 15 amino acids. V lost 6 bases to trimming and J lost 3 bases, with 18 bases between them. The CDR3 spells CASRGDWGQSYEQYF. The CDR3 DNA sequence: TGTGCCAGCAGGGGGGACTGGGGACAGAGCTACGAGCAGTACTTC. The complete variable domain, with remaining parts taken from reference TRBV28 and TRBJ2-7, reads DVKVTQSSRYLVKRTGEKVFLECVQDMDHENMFWYRQDPGLGLRLIYFSYDVKMKEKGDIPEGYSVSREKKERFSLILESASTNQTSMYLCASRGDWGQSYEQYFGPGTRLTVT.

V and J are TRBV5-4 and TRBJ2-6, with 9 bases matching TRBD1. The germline V gene has CDR1 SGHNT and CDR2 YYREEE (reference sequence). The junction had 13 bases not matched to a gene; V was cut back by 5 bases and J by 4 bases. The CDR3 contains 18 residues. CDR3 protein: CASRSGGTGPGGANVLTF. DNA for the CDR3: TGTGCCAGCAGATCTGGGGGGACAGGGCCTGGGGGGGCCAACGTCCTGACTTTC.

This clone has just a few counts. The chain links TRBV15 to TRBJ1-4, with D unresolved. Germline V gives CDR1 LNHNV, CDR2 YYDKDF (reference sequence). The CDR3 runs 15 residues. The V gene lost 1 base and the J gene lost 6 bases, with 12 bases spanning the gap. The CDR3 nucleotides read TGTGCCACCAGCAGAGTATCCAACCGCGATGAAAAACTGTTTTTT. Its protein product is CATSRVSNRDEKLFF.

The genes are TRBV11-3 and TRBJ2-7; 9 positions agree with TRBD2. CDR3 length: 16 residues. Losses at the gene ends were 5 bases for V and 5 bases for J; bases not matched to a gene: 13. Germline V gene data show CDR1 as SGHNT and CDR2 as YENEEA. The DNA for the CDR3 is TGTGCCAGCAGCCCCAATCCGGGACTAGCCGTTCACGAGCAGTACTTC. Translated: CASSPNPGLAVHEQYF.

The chain combines TRBV18 with TRBJ2-7; possibly TRBD2 for D (5 bases). Germline lookup yields CDR1 KGHSH and CDR2 LQKENI. With 3 bases removed from V and 3 bases from J, the gap between germline ends came to 9 bases. This CDR3 spans 13 amino acids. CDR3 coding DNA: TGTGCCAGCTCACCGTACCGGGACTACGAGCAGTACTTC. This codes for CASSPYRDYEQYF.

The chain has TRBV5-8 and TRBJ2-7, with 7 nucleotides matching TRBD2. The CDR3 is 19 amino acids. Germline V gene lookup returns CDR1 SGHTS and CDR2 YDEGEE. The V and J ends lost 0 bases and 0 bases, in that order; junction bases with no gene match: 15. This CDR3 reads CASSLVLDPGGGISYEQYF. CDR3 coding DNA: TGTGCCAGCAGCTTGGTGTTGGATCCTGGGGGAGGGATCTCCTACGAGCAGTACTTC.

J is TRBJ2-7 and V is TRBV9; D gene unclear. Trimming removed 0 bases from V and 3 bases from J, with 10 bases in between. Germline loops: CDR1 SGDLS, CDR2 YYNGEE. The CDR3 sequence is 14 residues long. As DNA, the CDR3 is TGTGCCAGCAGCGTAGGTGTTAGCAGCTACGAGCAGTACTTC. This encodes CASSVGVSSYEQYF.

In its sample, this clone was seen once. V is TRBV11-2 and J is TRBJ1-1; the D gene is possibly TRBD1 (6 bases). The V end lost 5 bases, the J end lost 0 bases, and 19 bases lay between the germline ends. The CDR3 runs to 17 residues. The germline gives CDR1 SGHAT, CDR2 FQNNGV. This CDR3 reads CASSEPGSGTLNTEAFF. The CDR3 DNA is TGTGCCAGCAGCGAACCGGGCTCCGGGACACTGAACACTGAAGCTTTCTTT. Full variable domain (remainder filled in from reference TRBV11-2 and TRBJ1-1): EAGVAQSPRYKIIEKRQSVAFWCNPISGHATLYWYQQILGQGPKLLIQFQNNGVVDDSQLPKDRFSAERLKGVDSTLKIQPAKLEDSAVYLCASSEPGSGTLNTEAFFGQGTRLTVV.

The V call is TRBV6-1, the J call TRBJ2-1; D perhaps matches TRBD1 (7 bases). This CDR3 is built from 15 residues. V shed 4 bases and J shed 8 bases, with 18 bases lying between them. Germline values: CDR1 MNHNS, CDR2 SASEGT. The CDR3 loop is CASSGPTGRTHEQFF. The CDR3 DNA follows: TGTGCCAGCAGTGGCCCGACAGGGAGGACGCATGAGCAGTTCTTC.

This clone was detected a few times. The rearrangement uses TRBV5-6 and TRBJ2-7, with a tentative D call TRBD2 (5 bases). Deletions cut 1 base from V and 0 bases from J, with 8 bases between. The germline gives CDR1 SGHDT, CDR2 YYEEEE. The CDR3 runs to 14 residues. CDR3 DNA: TGTGCCAGCAGCTTGATAGGGAGCTCCTACGAGCAGTACTTC. Amino acids: CASSLIGSSYEQYF.

The chain recombines TRBV5-5 with TRBJ2-5, with 7 nucleotides matching TRBD2. The last part of the DNA fits TRBJ2-7 better; the J call may be wrong. This CDR3 comprises 16 residues. Germline V CDR1 and CDR2: SGHKS, YYEKEE (reference sequence). The CDR3 sequence: CASSLAGVSGPYEQYF. The CDR3 bases are TGTGCCAGCAGCTTGGCCGGAGTTAGCGGGCCCTACGAGCAGTACTTC.

The chain uses TRBV5-1 and TRBJ2-5; TRBD2 matches at 10 bases. V dropped 0 bases and J dropped 5; count of bases not matched to a gene: 4. Per the germline V gene, CDR1 is SGHRS and CDR2 is YFSETQ. This CDR3 comprises 15 residues. CDR3 in DNA: TGCGCCAGCAGCTTGGTGACTAGCGGGTTGGAGACCCAGTACTTC. Translated, it gives CASSLVTSGLETQYF. Filled out from reference TRBV5-1 and TRBJ2-5, the complete variable domain reads KAGVTQTPRYLIKTRGQQVTLSCSPISGHRSVSWYQQTPGQGLQFLFEYFSETQRNKGNFPGRFSGRQFSNSRSEMNVSTLELGDSALYLCASSLVTSGLETQYFGPGTRLLVL.

The chain employs TRBV5-4 and TRBJ1-2; D gene unclear. V was shortened by 7 bases and J by 6 bases, with 10 bases between the two germline ends. The CDR3 runs 11 residues. Germline V gene sequence: CDR1 SGHNT, CDR2 YYREEE (reference sequence). CDR3 amino acids: CASGEFNGYTF. The CDR3 DNA sequence: TGTGCCAGCGGGGAGTTTAATGGCTACACCTTC.

CDR3 DNA: TGTGCCAGCAGCCCGAGGGTCAGTATCAATCAGCCCCAGCATTTT. It codes for CASSPRVSINQPQHF. This chain connects TRBV2 to TRBJ1-5; D call uncertain. The length of the CDR3 is 15 residues. Germline V CDR1 and CDR2: SNHLY, FYNNEI. Trimming removed 6 bases at V and 3 bases at J, with 15 bases between.

V usage is TRBV5-4 and J usage is TRBJ2-7, with 7 bases matching TRBD2. In germline, CDR1 is SGHNT, CDR2 YYREEE (reference sequence). The trim removed 3 bases at V and 0 bases at J, leaving 6 bases unmatched. The CDR3 is 15 residues long. The CDR3, as DNA: TGTGCCAGCAGCTCTGGGGGACTACTCTCCTACGAGCAGTACTTC. Protein sequence: CASSSGGLLSYEQYF.

The rearrangement links TRBV15 to TRBJ1-6, with 7 bases identical to TRBD1. V dropped 3 bases and J dropped 11; count of bases not matched to a gene: 4. This CDR3 region has 13 residues. Germline CDR1 and CDR2: LNHNV and YYDKDF (reference sequence). Here the CDR3 DNA reads TGTGCCACCAGCAGCTCGGACAGGCCACCCCTCCACTTT. Residues: CATSSSDRPPLHF.

The gene calls are TRBV5-5 and TRBJ2-4; no definite D call. The germline gives CDR1 SGHKS, CDR2 YYEKEE (reference sequence). V lost 5 bases and J lost 11, with 14 bases in between. The length of the CDR3 is 12 residues. CDR3 sequence (DNA): TGTGCCAGCAGTCTCCCCGCGTCCCTTCAGTACTTC. Encoded protein: CASSLPASLQYF.

The chain couples TRBV5-6 to TRBJ2-3, with 8 bases matching TRBD1. CDR1 is SGHDT, CDR2 YYEEEE, per germline. This CDR3 comprises 15 residues. V was clipped by 0 bases and J by 3 bases; unmatched bases: 3. The DNA of the CDR3 is TGTGCCAGCAGCTTGGACAGGGGGTTAACAGATACGCAGTATTTT. Translation: CASSLDRGLTDTQYF.

The J gene is TRBJ1-2, the V gene TRBV25-1; weak D call: TRBD1 (5 bases). The CDR3 consists of 14 residues. The V gene lost 3 bases and the J gene lost 6 bases, with 14 bases spanning the gap. Germline V gives CDR1 MGHDK, CDR2 SYGVNS. The CDR3 spells CASSDHVRGHGYTF. The CDR3 region has the DNA TGTGCCAGCAGTGATCACGTGCGGGGACATGGCTACACCTTC.

This chain uses TRBV25-1 with TRBJ1-1; TRBD1 matches at 9 bases. The J segment lost 10 bases and the V segment lost 6 bases, leaving 12 bases of the junction unmatched. Germline V CDR1 and CDR2: MGHDK, SYGVNS. This CDR3 is 14 amino acids long. The CDR3 loop is CASSLTGGGTGAFF. CDR3 nucleotides: TGTGCCAGCAGCTTGACAGGGGGTGGAACGGGAGCTTTCTTT.

The rearrangement joins TRBV10-2 to TRBJ2-1; maybe TRBD2 (7 bases). The V gene's germline CDR1 is WSHSY and CDR2 SAAADI. The germline V and J ends were trimmed by 8 bases and 2 bases, with 25 bases remaining between them. CDR3 length: 18 amino acids. The CDR3, as DNA: TGCGCCAGCGCGGCGGGACATAGTACGACTAGCCCCTACAATGAGCAGTTCTTC. Translated, it gives CASAAGHSTTSPYNEQFF.

This chain links TRBV2 with TRBJ2-7; TRBD1 agrees at 11 bases. V shed 9 bases, J shed 2 bases, and the junction held 6 bases outside the gene matches. The CDR3 runs to 14 residues. The germline V gene has CDR1 SNHLY and CDR2 FYNNEI. This CDR3 reads CARGGTGGTYEQYF. CDR3 in DNA: TGTGCCAGGGGGGGGACAGGGGGAACCTACGAGCAGTACTTC. The whole variable domain, filled in from reference TRBV2 and TRBJ2-7, reads EPEVTQTPSHQVTQMGQEVILRCVPISNHLYFYWYRQILGQKVEFLVSFYNNEISEKSEIFDDQFSVERPDGSNFTLKIRSTKLEDSAMYFCARGGTGGTYEQYFGPGTRLTVT.